Listed below are T cell receptor beta chains from one sample, sequenced in a study of blood T cell repertoires in COVID-19. Sequenced by immunoSEQ multiplex PCR; TCRdb stores in-frame clones only, minus some. The table records more than 110,000 clones, around 90% of them present only once. Sequenced sample: peripheral blood. The source of these receptors is an elderly woman with acute or convalescent COVID-19. CDR3s include the opening cysteine and the closing phenylalanine or tryptophan. The D gene is left open where the match is weak. For some rows the clone size is stated as once, few or many, or as a class when expanded; others skip it.

size,V,J,D,DNA,CDR3
NA,TRBV4-1,TRBJ1-2,NA,TGCGCCAGCAGCCAAGTTGGAGGGCTCGGGATTAATGGCTACACCTTC,CASSQVGGLGINGYTF
NA,TRBV7-2,TRBJ1-5,TRBD1,TGTGCCAGCAGCCCCACCGGAGGGGGCGGTCAGCCCCAGCATTTT,CASSPTGGGGQPQHF
NA,TRBV24-1,TRBJ2-2,NA,TGTGCCACCAGTGGGCAGAACACCGGGGAGCTGTTTTTT,CATSGQNTGELFF
NA,TRBV5-6,TRBJ1-1,TRBD1,TGTGCCAGCAGCTCACGGCGGGGGGGACAGGCCATGAACACTGAAGCTTTCTTT,CASSSRRGGQAMNTEAFF
NA,TRBV5-1,TRBJ1-2,NA,TGCGCCAGCAGCTTTAACTTGCGGTATGGCTACACCTTC,CASSFNLRYGYTF
few,TRBV11-2,TRBJ1-2,NA,TGTGCCAGCAGCTTAGTCACCCGAACGGGGTATGGCTACACCTTC,CASSLVTRTGYGYTF
NA,TRBV7-2,TRBJ2-3,NA,TGTGCCAGCAGCTTAACGGGGAGCGCAGATACGCAGTATTTT,CASSLTGSADTQYF
NA,TRBV4-3,TRBJ2-7,NA,TGCGCCAGCAGCCGGGCTCGGTCCTACGAGCAGTACTTC,CASSRARSYEQYF
NA,TRBV2,TRBJ1-1,TRBD1,TGTGCCAGCACTAAGGAACAGGGGGGCCCCTTTTACACTGAAGCTTTCTTT,CASTKEQGGPFYTEAFF
NA,TRBV10-3,TRBJ1-2,NA,TGTGCCATCAGACAAAACTATGGCTACACCTTC,CAIRQNYGYTF
few,TRBV5-4,TRBJ2-1,TRBD2,TGTGCCAGCAGCTCCGGGAGGAATGAGCAGTTCTTC,CASSSGRNEQFF
few,TRBV5-1,TRBJ1-1,TRBD1,TGCGCCAGCACCCCACAGGGACAGGGGATCAACACTGAAGCTTTCTTT,CASTPQGQGINTEAFF
NA,TRBV7-9,TRBJ1-2,NA,TGTGCCAGCAGCTATGACAGCACGTACAGCTACACCTTC,CASSYDSTYSYTF
NA,TRBV7-9,TRBJ1-1,NA,TGTGCCAGCAGCTTAGGAGTTGCTGGCGGGAGGACTGAAGCTTTCTTT,CASSLGVAGGRTEAFF
NA,TRBV5-1,TRBJ2-5,TRBD2,TGCGCCAGCAGCCAGGGGACTAGCGGGGGGGCTCAAGAGACCCAGTACTTC,CASSQGTSGGAQETQYF
NA,TRBV4-3,TRBJ2-3,TRBD2,TGCGCCAGCAGCCAAGAATCGGGTAGCGGGGGGTTGAGGTATTTT,CASSQESGSGGLRYF
few,TRBV11-2,TRBJ1-2,NA,TGTGCCAGCACCCAGGGGAGTCAAGGGAATGGCTACACCTTC,CASTQGSQGNGYTF
NA,TRBV9,TRBJ1-3,NA,TGTGCCAGCAATCCAATGGGGGCAGGAAACACCATATATTTT,CASNPMGAGNTIYF
NA,TRBV5-5,TRBJ2-6,TRBD2,TGTGCCAGCAGCTTGGTTCGGTGGGAGGGAACCAACGTCCTGACTTTC,CASSLVRWEGTNVLTF
NA,TRBV6-5,TRBJ1-1,TRBD1,TGTGCCAGCAGTTACCGGGACAGGGGATTTTCGGGAGCTTTCTTT,CASSYRDRGFSGAFF
NA,TRBV5-1,TRBJ1-3,NA,TGCGCCAGCAGCCCAAGACTGAGCTCTGGAAACACCATATATTTT,CASSPRLSSGNTIYF
NA,TRBV7-8,TRBJ1-6,NA,TGTGCCAGCAGATATAGGGGTAATTCACCCCTCCACTTT,CASRYRGNSPLHF
NA,TRBV6-5,TRBJ1-1,NA,TGTGCCAGCAGAGCAGGAATGAACACTGAAGCTTTCTTT,CASRAGMNTEAFF
NA,TRBV24-1,TRBJ2-1,TRBD2,TGTGCCACCAGTGATTCCCTAGCGGGTTCCTACAATGAGCAGTTCTTC,CATSDSLAGSYNEQFF
NA,TRBV5-8,TRBJ2-3,TRBD1,TGTGCCAGCAGCTTCCGGGACAGGGTGAGCACAGATACGCAGTATTTT,CASSFRDRVSTDTQYF
NA,TRBV5-1,TRBJ2-1,TRBD2,TGCGCCAGCAGGACGGGACTAGCGGGGAATGGGGAGCAGTTCTTC,CASRTGLAGNGEQFF
NA,TRBV30,TRBJ2-5,NA,TGTGCCTGGAGTGTAAAGGGGTGGGAGACCCAGTACTTC,CAWSVKGWETQYF
NA,TRBV6-2/TRBV6-3,TRBJ2-2,NA,TGTGCCAGCAGTTACTCGGCCAGACTGAACACCGGGGAGCTGTTTTTT,CASSYSARLNTGELFF
once,TRBV6-5,TRBJ1-1,TRBD1,TGTGCCAGCAAACGGACAGGGGGCTTGGGTGCTTTCTTT,CASKRTGGLGAFF
NA,TRBV4-2,TRBJ1-1,NA,TGTGCCAGCAGCCAAGTCAAGGGACTTCTTAGAGGCACTGAAGCTTTCTTT,CASSQVKGLLRGTEAFF
NA,TRBV18,TRBJ2-7,NA,TGTGCCAGCTCACCCCAGACCACAGCAGCCTCCTACGAGCAGTACTTC,CASSPQTTAASYEQYF
NA,TRBV4-3,TRBJ1-6,NA,TGCGCCAGCAGCCAAGATAGACAGTTTAATTCACCCCTCCACTTT,CASSQDRQFNSPLHF
NA,TRBV5-1,TRBJ2-1,TRBD2,TGCGCCAGCAGCTTGTCCAGCGGGAGCTACAATGAGCAGTTCTTC,CASSLSSGSYNEQFF
NA,TRBV12-5,TRBJ2-7,NA,TGTGCTAGTGGTTTTGGGAGGGGGGTCTACGAGCAGTACTTC,CASGFGRGVYEQYF
NA,TRBV3-1/TRBV3-2,TRBJ1-2,NA,TGTGCCAGCAGCCGCCAGGAGGACGGCCCCTATGGCTACACCTTC,CASSRQEDGPYGYTF
NA,TRBV11-2,TRBJ2-2,NA,TGTGCCAGCAGCACATTGGGGCATACCACCGGGGAGCTGTTTTTT,CASSTLGHTTGELFF
NA,TRBV29-1,TRBJ1-5,NA,TGCAGCGTAACTGTCGCGAAGGGGCAGAGACAGCCCCAGCATTTT,CSVTVAKGQRQPQHF
NA,TRBV30,TRBJ2-5,TRBD1,TGTGCCTGGGCACAGGGGTGGGAGACCCAGTACTTC,CAWAQGWETQYF
NA,TRBV3-1/TRBV3-2,TRBJ2-3,TRBD2,TGTGCCAGCAGCCATGGTACTAGCGGGGGGACAGATACGCAGTATTTT,CASSHGTSGGTDTQYF
NA,TRBV2,TRBJ2-5,NA,TGTGCCAGCAGCCAAGGAGAACTACAAGAGACCCAGTACTTC,CASSQGELQETQYF
NA,TRBV6-6,TRBJ2-7,NA,TGTGCCAGCAGTTTTGTGCCGGGGGTCAGCTACGAGCAGTACTTC,CASSFVPGVSYEQYF
few,TRBV2,TRBJ2-2,NA,TGTGCCAGCGCCTGGCCCAGGGGTGAAAACACCGGGGAGCTGTTTTTT,CASAWPRGENTGELFF
NA,TRBV7-8,TRBJ2-1,TRBD2,TGTGCCAGCAGCTTAGCGGGGGGGTACTACAATGAGCAGTTCTTC,CASSLAGGYYNEQFF
NA,TRBV21-1,TRBJ1-1,NA,TGTGCCAGCAGCAGAACGGGGAACACTGAAGCTTTCTTT,CASSRTGNTEAFF
once,TRBV12-5,TRBJ1-2,NA,TGTGCTAGTGGTTTGACCGGACAGACGTATGGCTACACCTTC,CASGLTGQTYGYTF
NA,TRBV25-1,TRBJ1-1,NA,TGTGCCAGCAGTGACAACCGTCAGGGAACCGCTGAAGCTTTCTTT,CASSDNRQGTAEAFF
NA,TRBV19,TRBJ1-5,NA,TGTGCCAGTAGTGTACAGGTAGACAATCAGCCCCAGCATTTT,CASSVQVDNQPQHF
once,TRBV10-3,TRBJ1-1,NA,TGTGCCATCAGTGGGTCCAGCGGGAATAGAGCTTTCTTT,CAISGSSGNRAFF
NA,TRBV2,TRBJ1-5,NA,TGTGCCAGCACTCGGGAGAGGAATCAGCCCCAGCATTTT,CASTRERNQPQHF
once,TRBV11-2,TRBJ2-4,TRBD1,TGTGCCAGCAGCTCTCCCGGACAGGGAAACATTCAGTACTTC,CASSSPGQGNIQYF
NA,TRBV5-1,TRBJ1-2,NA,TGCGCCAGCAGCTTGGGTGGAGAAGGCTACACCTTC,CASSLGGEGYTF
NA,TRBV6-5,TRBJ1-6,TRBD1,TGTGCCAGCAGTTACACTGGACAGGTTTATAATTCACCCCTCCACTTT,CASSYTGQVYNSPLHF
NA,TRBV5-1,TRBJ2-1,NA,TGCGCCAGCAGCGGTAGCTCCTACAATGAGCAGTTCTTC,CASSGSSYNEQFF
NA,TRBV9,TRBJ1-1,NA,TGTGCCAGCAGCGTAGCTATGAACACTGAAGCTTTCTTT,CASSVAMNTEAFF
NA,TRBV2,TRBJ1-6,NA,TGTGCCAGCAGTGGCGGGAGTCTCGGAGCAAATTCACCCCTCCACTTT,CASSGGSLGANSPLHF
NA,TRBV3-1/TRBV3-2,TRBJ2-7,NA,TGTGCCAGCAGCCCTCATTTGTCGGGCGAGCAGTACTTC,CASSPHLSGEQYF
NA,TRBV5-1,TRBJ2-5,TRBD2,TGCGCCAGCAGCTTTGTGGGACTACAGCAAGAGACCCAGTACTTC,CASSFVGLQQETQYF
once,TRBV7-9,TRBJ2-1,TRBD1,TGTGCCAGCAGCTTATGGGGGGACAGGGGGTCGAATGAGCAGTTCTTC,CASSLWGDRGSNEQFF
NA,TRBV20-1,TRBJ1-5,NA,TGCAGTGCTAGTCAGGGGTCCGATCAGCCCCAGCATTTT,CSASQGSDQPQHF